The clone carrying this T cell receptor beta chain appeared once. The CDR3 runs 15 residues. Germline CDR1 SGHVS, CDR2 FNYEAQ. The V and J ends lost 3 bases and 0 bases respectively, with 10 bases between them. Assay used: immunoSEQ multiplex PCR; TCRdb lists only in-frame clones, some missing. The sample consists of fewer than 1.6 million clones, approximately 98.5% of them appearing once. The source of the sample is a study of shared clonotypes between healthy human individuals. The chain recombines TRBV7-6 with TRBJ2-3; D not resolved. Sequencing used naive CD4+ T cells sorted from blood. Subset described: CD45RA+ positively selected. The receptor was isolated from a man aged 30 to 39 in good health. CDR3: CASSLGWSSTDTQYF. Written as DNA, the CDR3 is TGTGCCAGCAGCTTGGGCTGGTCTAGCACAGATACGCAGTATTTT. Full variable domain (outside the CDR3, taken from reference TRBV7-6 and TRBJ2-3): GAGVSQSPRYKVTKRGQDVALRCDPISGHVSLYWYRQALGQGPEFLTYFNYEAQQDKSGLPNDRFSAERPEGSISTLTIQRTEQRDSAMYRCASSLGWSSTDTQYFGPGTRLTVL.